The T cell receptor (beta chain) under discussion was sequenced for a study of shared clonotypes between healthy human individuals. The V segment lost 0 bases and the J segment 7 bases; nucleotides outside the gene matches: 5. The CDR3 sequence is 14 residues long. Germline lookup yields CDR1 SGHRS and CDR2 YFSETQ. The donors were all Caucasian adults (living in Nashville, Tennessee). Generated by immunoSEQ multiplex PCR, the TCRdb table keeps only in-frame clones and is missing some. There are around 200,000 clones in the sample; approximately 60% occur only once, and about 9.4% lies in the top ten.

Sequencing input: memory CD4+ T cells sorted from blood. Specified subset: CD45RA-negative fraction. This TCR came from a man aged 25-40 years in good health. The chain has TRBV5-1 and TRBJ2-5; 8 positions agree with TRBD2. The CDR3 nucleotides read TGCGCCAGCAGCTTGGAAGGGGCGGGGGGGACCCAGTACTTC. It yields the protein CASSLEGAGGTQYF.